This T cell receptor beta chain appears in the sequencing data of a study of Ad26.COV2.S vaccination and SARS-CoV-2 variants. The CDR3 spans 13 residues. Per germline, CDR1 MGHRA and CDR2 YSYEKL. Between the trimmed V and J ends, which lost 0 bases and 8 bases, there was a span of 10 bases. Profiled with immunoSEQ multiplex PCR; TCRdb holds only in-frame clones, not every one. The data contain approximately 140,000 clones, roughly 89% of them seen just once; the ten biggest clones take up 4.5% to 6%. The V call is TRBV4-1, the J call TRBJ1-2; tentatively, D is TRBD1 (5 bases). This TCR was sampled from a human donor who had recovered from COVID-19. The input for sequencing was peripheral blood, taken after recovery from COVID-19. As DNA, the CDR3 is TGCGCCAGCAGCCAAGACGCAGGGTGGGGCTACACCTTC. This codes for CASSQDAGWGYTF.